A single sample is the source of the 2 T cell receptor beta chains below, sequenced in a study of T-cell reconstitution after alpha-beta-depleted transplantation in children. This sample's TCRbeta library carried unique molecular identifier barcodes. Via MiXCR, TCRdb re-called the PCR reads, giving one row per CDR3 protein. The data contain fewer than 400,000 distinct CDR3 sequences, over 20% of them singletons. This specimen was PBMCs, mostly from graft donor cells, taken 180 days after TCRalphabeta/CD19-depleted stem cell transplant. The origin of the receptors is a male patient younger than 18 who had a stem cell transplant for acute lymphoblastic leukemia, so the T cells may come from the graft donor.

This clonotype was seen a few times. J is TRBJ1-1 and V is TRBV29-1, with a tentative D call TRBD1 (6 bases). The V gene lost 6 bases and the J gene lost 3 bases, with 20 bases spanning the gap. Looked up from germline, CDR1 is SQVTM and CDR2 is ANQGSEA. CDR3 length: 15 amino acids. The CDR3 sequence: CSVGGQVNWDTEAFF. DNA of the CDR3: TGCAGCGTGGGGGGGCAGGTAAATTGGGACACTGAAGCTTTCTTT.

The table lists this clonotype with a few counts. The chain links TRBV9 to TRBJ1-1; 8 positions match TRBD1. Germline lookup yields CDR1 SGDLS and CDR2 YYNGEE. Losses at the gene ends were 3 bases for V and 1 base for J; bases not matched to a gene: 11. This CDR3 comprises 17 residues. CDR3 sequence (DNA): TGTGCCAGCAGCGCAGATACAGGGGGGGTGCGGAACACTGAAGCTTTCTTT. It codes for CASSADTGGVRNTEAFF.